A single sample is the source of the 7 T cell receptor beta chains below, sequenced in a study of regulatory T cells in long-lasting Graves disease. Combining iRepertoire HTBI primers with Arm-PCR of CDR3 regions, the authors built TCR beta libraries. Via MiXCR, TCRdb re-called the multiplex PCR reads, giving one row per CDR3 protein. The table lists roughly 380,000 distinct CDR3 sequences, around a sixth of them singletons. Time point defined: newly diagnosed GD, antithyroid drugs for less than 3 months. From RNA extracted from PBMCs, the TCR library was made. Sequenced material: peripheral blood mononuclear cells (PBMCs), taken at new diagnosis, from a patient treated with antithyroid drugs. Source of these receptors: a female donor with Graves disease.

This clonotype was recorded at least ten times. The chain carries TRBV5-4 and TRBJ2-1; D gene ambiguous. The CDR3 totals 21 residues. CDR1 is SGHNT, CDR2 YYREEE, per germline (reference sequence). With 0 bases removed from V and 0 bases from J, the gap between germline ends came to 25 bases. CDR3 protein: CASSLDWGTPATVSSYNEQFF. The CDR3 DNA follows: TGTGCCAGCAGCTTGGACTGGGGAACCCCGGCGACGGTTAGCTCCTACAATGAGCAGTTCTTC. The variable domain in full, with the rest retrieved from reference TRBV5-4 and TRBJ2-1, is ETGVTQSPTHLIKTRGQQVTLRCSSQSGHNTVSWYQQALGQGPQFIFQYYREEENGRGNFPPRFSGLQFPNYSSELNVNALELDDSALYLCASSLDWGTPATVSSYNEQFFGPGTRLTVL.

There are many counts of this clonotype. The CDR3 here is CASSLTAGTATNEKLFF. CDR3 in DNA: TGTGCCAGCAGTTTAACTGCAGGGACTGCAACTAATGAAAAACTGTTTTTT. The V call is TRBV12-3 or TRBV12-4, the J call TRBJ1-4; possible D gene TRBD1, 5 bases. There are 17 residues in the CDR3. V lost 2 bases to trimming and J lost 0 bases, with 13 bases between them.

This clonotype was detected ten times or more. This chain joins TRBV12-3 or TRBV12-4 and TRBJ1-5, with 9 nucleotides matching TRBD1. V shed 5 bases, J shed 2 bases, and the junction held 4 bases outside the gene matches. The CDR3 length is 15 residues. CDR3 nucleotide sequence: TGTGCCAGCAGTAAGACAGGGGGTGGCAATCAGCCCCAGCATTTT. It specifies CASSKTGGGNQPQHF.

This clonotype came up many times. The chain recombines TRBV24-1 with TRBJ2-3; tentative D call: TRBD1 (5 bases). This CDR3 spans 16 amino acids. V lost 4 bases and J lost 0, with 13 bases in between. Per germline, CDR1 KGHDR and CDR2 SFDVKD. The CDR3 sequence: CATSDPQGASTDTQYF. CDR3 sequence (DNA): TGTGCCACCAGTGACCCTCAGGGTGCTAGCACAGATACGCAGTATTTT.

As concerns this clonotype: One end of the junction fails to match germline, which may point to a read error. The rearrangement links TRBV9 to TRBJ1-2; 8 bases match TRBD1. Germline CDR1 and CDR2: SGDLS and YYNGEE. CDR3 length: 17 residues. CDR3 residues: CAGSAGQGTYLNYGYTF. As DNA, the CDR3 is TGTGCCGGCAGCGCCGGACAGGGCACCTATCTCAACTATGGCTACACCTTC.

J is TRBJ2-5 and V is TRBV12-3 or TRBV12-4, with D hard to call. This CDR3 has 13 residues. V was shortened by 7 bases and J by 1 base, with 10 bases between the two germline ends. DNA of the CDR3: TGTGCCAGCACCAAAGCCATCCAAGAGACCCAGTACTTC. Translation gives CASTKAIQETQYF.

The table lists this clonotype with a few counts. The chain joins TRBV5-6 to TRBJ1-5; 7 bases agree with TRBD1. The CDR3 is 16 residues long. Germline lookup yields CDR1 SGHDT and CDR2 YYEEEE. The junction had 7 bases not matched to a gene; V was cut back by 4 bases and J by 0 bases. This CDR3 reads CASSPGTANSNQPQHF. The CDR3, as DNA: TGTGCCAGCAGCCCTGGGACAGCGAATAGCAATCAGCCCCAGCATTTT.